This T cell receptor (beta chain) was captured by sequencing in a study of cytomegalovirus exposure and HLA in healthy donors. It was with 60 Vbeta and 13 Jbeta primers that the PCR ran. Libraries were prepared by immunoSEQ multiplex PCR; TCRdb keeps only in-frame clonotypes and omits some of them. The sample has about 210,000 clones, around 80% seen once. Germline assignment: CDR1 SGHAT and CDR2 FQNNGV. The V gene end was trimmed by 4 bases and the J gene end by 7 bases; junction bases not matched to a gene: 7. The CDR3 has 14 residues. This clonotype originated in a middle-aged man in good health and CMV-seropositive. The sequencing sample was made of PBMCs. The gene calls are TRBV11-2 and TRBJ2-5, with 9 positions matching TRBD1. The CDR3 DNA reads TGTGCCAGCAGCTCTTGGACAGGGGCTGGGACCCAGTACTTC. This gives the protein CASSSWTGAGTQYF.